The source of this T cell receptor (beta chain) is a study of cytotoxic CD8 clonotypes in ibrutinib-treated CLL. Study as a whole: Across samples, productive templates numbered 255,043 and productive rearrangements reached approximately 94,000 on average.

Generated by immunoSEQ multiplex PCR, the TCRdb table keeps only in-frame clones and is missing some. The sample carries around 15,000 clones, 65% to 70% recorded once. This CDR3 has 13 amino acids. The V and J ends lost 2 bases and 4 bases respectively, with 6 bases between them. The V gene's germline CDR1 is MNHNY and CDR2 SVGAGI (reference sequence). The sample in question was PBMCs, obtained before ibrutinib treatment. The chain carries TRBV6-6 and TRBJ1-5, with a possible D match to TRBD1 (5 bases). The receptor was isolated from a human donor with chronic lymphocytic leukemia. CDR3 DNA: TGTGCCAGCAGTTACGGGGGAAATCAGCCCCAGCATTTT. Amino acid sequence: CASSYGGNQPQHF.